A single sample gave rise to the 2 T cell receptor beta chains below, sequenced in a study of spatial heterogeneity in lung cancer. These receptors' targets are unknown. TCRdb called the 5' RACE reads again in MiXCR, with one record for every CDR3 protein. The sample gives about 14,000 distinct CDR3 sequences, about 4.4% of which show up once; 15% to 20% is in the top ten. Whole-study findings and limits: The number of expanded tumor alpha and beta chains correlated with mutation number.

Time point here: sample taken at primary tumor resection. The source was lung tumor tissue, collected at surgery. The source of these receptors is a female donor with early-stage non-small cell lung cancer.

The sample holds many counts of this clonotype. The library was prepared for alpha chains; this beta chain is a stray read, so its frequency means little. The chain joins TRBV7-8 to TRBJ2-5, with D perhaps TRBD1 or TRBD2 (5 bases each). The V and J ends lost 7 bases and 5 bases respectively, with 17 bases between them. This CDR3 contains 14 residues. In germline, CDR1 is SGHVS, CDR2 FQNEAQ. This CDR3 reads CASNKGTAGETQYF. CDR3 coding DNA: TGTGCCAGCAACAAGGGGACGGCGGGTGAGACCCAGTACTTC.

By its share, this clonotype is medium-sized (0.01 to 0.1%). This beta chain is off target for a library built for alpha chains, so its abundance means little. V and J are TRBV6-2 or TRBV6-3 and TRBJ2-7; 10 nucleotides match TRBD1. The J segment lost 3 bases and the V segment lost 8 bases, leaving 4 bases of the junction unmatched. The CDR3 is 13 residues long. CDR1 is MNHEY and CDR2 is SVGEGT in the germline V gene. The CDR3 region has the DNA TGTGCCAGCGACAGGGGGCGTTTCTACGAGCAGTACTTC. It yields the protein CASDRGRFYEQYF.